The clone carrying this T cell receptor beta chain was found once. This specimen belongs to a study of blood T cell repertoires in COVID-19. As for the study in general: Samples taken during acute and convalescent COVID-19 were collected in the United States, Italy and Spain.

Sequencing used immunoSEQ multiplex PCR; TCRdb keeps in-frame clones, though not all of them. The data contain some 190,000 clones, approximately 85% of them singletons. V lost 6 bases, J lost 4 bases, and 13 bases lay in between. Germline CDR1 and CDR2: MNHEY and SMNVEV (reference sequence). This CDR3 has 13 amino acids. The sequencing input was peripheral blood. The rearrangement joins TRBV27 to TRBJ2-7; D gene unclear. This receptor was obtained from a human donor with active or convalescent COVID-19. The donor label of this sample is uncertain. In nucleotides, the CDR3 is TGTGCCAGCAGCGATCTTGTGGCATACGAGCAGTACTTC. It codes for CASSDLVAYEQYF.